The 30 T cell receptor beta chains reported below all come from one sample, sequenced in a study of blood T cell repertoires in COVID-19. Assay used: immunoSEQ multiplex PCR; TCRdb lists only in-frame clones, some missing. The sample holds about 200,000 clones, 85% to 90% seen once. The sample comprised peripheral blood. The source is a woman aged 45-65 years with COVID-19, enrolled during active disease.

In nucleotides, the CDR3 is TGTGCCAGCAGTGAGAGATCATTGGGCTACAATCAGCCCCAGCATTTT. It yields the protein CASSERSLGYNQPQHF. The chain links TRBV6-1 to TRBJ1-5; D not certain. V lost 3 bases, J lost 3 bases, and 15 bases lay in between. Looked up from germline, CDR1 is MNHNS and CDR2 is SASEGT. This CDR3 is built from 16 residues.

J is TRBJ2-2 and V is TRBV2; 9 bases fit TRBD1. This CDR3 has 15 residues. Germline lookup yields CDR1 SNHLY and CDR2 FYNNEI. V was pared by 6 bases and J by 6 bases, with 8 bases of the junction left unmatched. CDR3 coding DNA: TGTGCCAGCAGCCCCGGGACAGGGCGGTCCGGGGAGCTGTTTTTT. As protein: CASSPGTGRSGELFF.

The CDR3 here is CASSHTGQGLNEKLFF. The CDR3 region has the DNA TGTGCCAGCAGCCATACCGGACAGGGCCTTAATGAAAAACTGTTTTTT. V and J are TRBV3-1 (or the pseudogene TRBV3-2) and TRBJ1-4; 8 positions match TRBD1. CDR3 length: 16 residues. CDR1 LGHDT and CDR2 YNNKEL come from the germline V gene (reference sequence). The trim removed 3 bases at V and 4 bases at J, leaving 7 bases unmatched.

Regarding this clone: In the same sample, other DNA sequences code for this CDR3. The chain uses TRBV19 and TRBJ2-2; a weak D match, TRBD1 (6 bases). The CDR3 spans 14 residues. Germline assignment: CDR1 LNHDA and CDR2 SQIVND (reference sequence). V lost 6 bases and J lost 3, with 11 bases in between. This CDR3 is CASRGDTDTGELFF. DNA of the CDR3: TGTGCCAGTAGGGGGGACACTGACACCGGGGAGCTGTTTTTT.

V is TRBV5-1 and J is TRBJ1-5, with 9 bases aligning to TRBD1. The CDR3 totals 19 residues. V lost 5 bases, J lost 6 bases, and 21 bases stayed unmatched. Germline V gene data show CDR1 as SGHRS and CDR2 as YFSETQ. The CDR3 sequence is CASRSLRDRAVRNRQPQHF. For the CDR3, the DNA is TGCGCCAGCAGATCCCTCCGGGACAGGGCGGTCCGGAACCGTCAGCCCCAGCATTTT.

The chain uses TRBV6-5 and TRBJ2-7; tentative D call: TRBD1 (7 bases). This CDR3 contains 16 residues. The V end was cut by 6 bases, the J end by 5 bases, with 23 bases between. Germline V gives CDR1 MNHEY, CDR2 SVGAGI. The CDR3 DNA reads as TGTGCCAGCAGATACGCCTCAGGGGGGCTTCTGAACGAGCAGTACTTC. Protein sequence: CASRYASGGLLNEQYF.

J is TRBJ2-3 and V is TRBV25-1, with D hard to call. CDR1 and CDR2 (germline): MGHDK, SYGVNS. The CDR3 runs 13 residues. V was clipped by 6 bases and J by 2 bases, with 9 bases between them. CDR3 sequence (DNA): TGTGCCAGCAGCCAGAAAATCACAGATACGCAGTATTTT. The encoded protein is CASSQKITDTQYF.

The CDR3 DNA follows: TGTGCCACCAGCAGTCAACAAAAGTACTATGGCTACACCTTC. Its translation: CATSSQQKYYGYTF. This chain connects TRBV15 to TRBJ1-2; D call uncertain. Germline loops: CDR1 LNHNV, CDR2 YYDKDF (reference sequence). There are 14 residues in the CDR3. V lost 3 bases and J lost 3, with 11 bases in between.

V and J are TRBV19 and TRBJ1-1; D remains unclear. Trimming shortened V by 10 bases and J by 1 base, and 10 bases separated the two germline ends. Germline CDR1 LNHDA, CDR2 SQIVND (reference sequence). This CDR3 is built from 12 residues. This chain's CDR3 is CAISSGNTEAFF. The CDR3, as DNA: TGTGCCATATCCTCCGGGAACACTGAAGCTTTCTTT.

This chain uses TRBV7-2 with TRBJ2-1; a possible D gene is TRBD2 (6 bases). CDR1 and CDR2 from the germline V gene are SGHTA and FQGNSA. The CDR3 contains 14 residues. Deletions cut 1 base from V and 9 bases from J, with 13 bases between. The CDR3 DNA is TGTGCCAGCAGCTTAGGTGGAGGGGTTGGTGAGCAGTTCTTC. It translates to CASSLGGGVGEQFF.

This chain joins TRBV5-8 and TRBJ2-5; D may be TRBD2 (5 bases). This CDR3 is built from 15 residues. Looked up from germline, CDR1 is SGHTS and CDR2 is YDEGEE. Trimming took off 0 bases at V and 1 base at J, with 10 bases between the two ends. The CDR3 DNA reads TGTGCCAGCAGCTTGGACGGGATCGGCCAAGAGACCCAGTACTTC. It encodes CASSLDGIGQETQYF.

This clone was seen only once. The rearrangement links TRBV10-3 to TRBJ1-5; D ambiguous. The CDR3 is 14 amino acids. CDR1 ENHRY and CDR2 SYGVKD come from the germline V gene. Trimming pared 4 bases from V and 0 bases from J, leaving 7 bases between. The CDR3 loop is CAISGQDSNQPQHF. CDR3 DNA sequence: TGTGCCATCAGTGGTCAGGATAGCAATCAGCCCCAGCATTTT.

This sequence joins TRBV6-5 and TRBJ2-4; 9 bases agree with TRBD1. The J segment lost 1 base and the V segment lost 6 bases, leaving 4 bases of the junction unmatched. In germline, CDR1 is MNHEY, CDR2 SVGAGI. There are 15 residues in the CDR3. DNA for the CDR3: TGTGCCAGCAGGCCCGGGACAGGGGCCAAAAACATTCAGTACTTC. This encodes CASRPGTGAKNIQYF.

DNA of the CDR3: TGTGCCAGCAGCTTGGGCGGGCACTATGGCTACACCTTC. It is translated as CASSLGGHYGYTF. The J gene is TRBJ1-2, the V gene TRBV5-5; D is undetermined. Germline V gives CDR1 SGHKS, CDR2 YYEKEE (reference sequence). This CDR3 region has 13 residues. V lost 0 bases and J lost 3, with 6 bases in between.

The chain links TRBV3-1 (or the pseudogene TRBV3-2) to TRBJ1-1; TRBD1 might be the D (5 bases). The ends were cut back, 5 bases at V and 3 bases at J, with 10 bases in the middle. The CDR3 extends over 13 amino acids. Germline CDR1 is LGHDT and CDR2 is YNNKEL (reference sequence). The CDR3 protein is CASSGWGDTEAFF. CDR3 in DNA: TGTGCCAGCAGCGGGTGGGGGGACACTGAAGCTTTCTTT.

The CDR3 here is CASSRVDRVGTEAFF. CDR3 nucleotide sequence: TGTGCCAGTAGTAGGGTAGACAGGGTAGGGACTGAAGCTTTCTTT. This sequence joins TRBV19 and TRBJ1-1; 7 positions agree with TRBD1. Trimming at V came to 4 bases and at J to 5 bases, leaving 10 bases not matched to a gene. This CDR3 has 15 residues. The germline V gene encodes CDR1 LNHDA and CDR2 SQIVND (reference sequence).

The V gene is TRBV7-8, the J gene TRBJ2-1; 10 positions match TRBD2. J lost 0 bases, V lost 2 bases, and 7 bases had no gene match. CDR1 is SGHVS, CDR2 FQNEAQ, per germline. CDR3 length: 18 amino acids. The CDR3 region has the DNA TGTGCCAGCAGCTTATATAGCGGGGGGCTTCCCTCCTACAATGAGCAGTTCTTC. Amino acids: CASSLYSGGLPSYNEQFF.

V and J are TRBV28 and TRBJ1-1, with 7 bases identical to TRBD1. The CDR3 loop spans 16 amino acids. Looked up from germline, CDR1 is MDHEN and CDR2 is SYDVKM. V gave up 5 bases and J gave up 4 bases; unmatched junction bases: 13. The CDR3 coding sequence is TGTGCCAGCAGTACCGAGGGGGCAGGGGTTGGCACTGAAGCTTTCTTT. Translation: CASSTEGAGVGTEAFF.

Only one count was recorded for this clone. V and J are TRBV5-1 and TRBJ2-5; 7 nucleotides agree with TRBD1. Germline V gene sequence: CDR1 SGHRS, CDR2 YFSETQ. This CDR3 region has 14 residues. Trimming took 2 bases from V and 3 from J; bases not matched to a gene: 4. In DNA form, the CDR3 reads TGCGCCAGCAGCTTACAGGGGCGCAAAGAGACCCAGTACTTC. Its protein product is CASSLQGRKETQYF. Looking up the rest from reference TRBV5-1 and TRBJ2-5 gives the full variable domain: KAGVTQTPRYLIKTRGQQVTLSCSPISGHRSVSWYQQTPGQGLQFLFEYFSETQRNKGNFPGRFSGRQFSNSRSEMNVSTLELGDSALYLCASSLQGRKETQYFGPGTRLLVL.

The genes are TRBV5-5 and TRBJ1-1; 7 bases map to TRBD1. V shed 4 bases, J shed 4 bases, and the junction held 7 bases outside the gene matches. This CDR3 has 14 amino acids. Germline CDR1 reads SGHKS; CDR2 reads YYEKEE (reference sequence). DNA for the CDR3: TGTGCCAGCAGCCTAACCCCAGGGGGCACTGAAGCTTTCTTT. Translated, it gives CASSLTPGGTEAFF.

This clone was seen repeatedly, ten times or more. The chain recombines TRBV7-9 with TRBJ2-2; maybe TRBD1 (5 bases). This CDR3 has 17 residues. The germline CDR1 and CDR2 sequences are SEHNR and FQNEAQ (reference sequence). V shed 6 bases and J shed 3 bases, with 20 bases lying between them. The CDR3: CASRPNKRQGDTGELFF. CDR3 DNA: TGTGCCAGCAGACCCAATAAAAGGCAGGGCGACACCGGGGAGCTGTTTTTT.

The chain carries TRBV27 and TRBJ2-7; D possibly corresponds to TRBD2 (6 bases). Germline-derived CDR1 and CDR2 are MNHEY and SMNVEV (reference sequence). Trimming took off 6 bases at V and 4 bases at J, with 16 bases between the two ends. This CDR3 is 14 amino acids long. The CDR3 spells CASRFSGTPYEQYF. The CDR3 DNA sequence: TGTGCCAGCAGATTCTCCGGGACTCCTTACGAGCAGTACTTC.

The chain joins TRBV15 to TRBJ2-1, with D possibly being TRBD2 (7 bases). CDR1 is LNHNV, CDR2 YYDKDF, per germline (reference sequence). The germline V and J ends were trimmed by 8 bases and 7 bases, with 18 bases remaining between them. This CDR3 has 14 residues. The CDR3 region has the DNA TGTGCCACCGGAGCGGGACAAAGGTGGAATGAGCAGTTCTTC. It translates to CATGAGQRWNEQFF.

This clone has a single count. This rearrangement joins TRBV27 to TRBJ1-5; D perhaps matches TRBD1 (6 bases). Trimming shortened V by 2 bases and J by 0 bases, and 26 bases separated the two germline ends. Per germline, CDR1 MNHEY and CDR2 SMNVEV (reference sequence). This CDR3 is 21 amino acids long. CDR3 nucleotide sequence: TGTGCCAGCAGTTTAAGTGAGTATAACAGGGCGTTCTTTTATAGCAATCAGCCCCAGCATTTT. Residues: CASSLSEYNRAFFYSNQPQHF.

V is TRBV5-4 and J is TRBJ1-1; 7 bases are shared with TRBD1. Germline V lookup: CDR1 SGHNT, CDR2 YYREEE (reference sequence). V trimming: 2 bases; J trimming: 1 base; junction bases outside the gene matches: 2. The CDR3 sequence is 14 residues long. CDR3 region: CASSFRTGNTEAFF. The CDR3 nucleotides are TGTGCCAGCAGCTTTAGGACAGGGAACACTGAAGCTTTCTTT.

In its sample, this clone was seen many times. The chain carries TRBV7-2 and TRBJ1-6; possibly TRBD1 for D (5 bases). Germline V gene lookup returns CDR1 SGHTA and CDR2 FQGNSA. V was clipped by 5 bases and J by 7 bases, with 18 bases between them. The CDR3 extends over 16 amino acids. The CDR3 loop reads CASSPSGGALNSPLHF. Written as DNA, the CDR3 is TGTGCCAGCAGCCCCTCCGGCGGGGCCCTAAATTCACCCCTCCACTTT.

The chain has TRBV5-8 and TRBJ2-1; tentative D call: TRBD1 (5 bases). The CDR3 totals 16 residues. CDR1 SGHTS and CDR2 YDEGEE come from the germline V gene. Trimming left V 0 bases short and J 6 bases short, with 16 bases between. Here the CDR3 reads CASSLGQNPPFNEQFF. CDR3 bases: TGTGCCAGCAGCTTGGGACAGAATCCCCCATTCAATGAGCAGTTCTTC.

CDR3 DNA sequence: TGTGCCACCAGCAGGAAGCTGAGCTCTGGAAACACCATATATTTT. Protein product: CATSRKLSSGNTIYF. V usage is TRBV15 and J usage is TRBJ1-3; D call uncertain. The CDR3 sequence is 15 residues long. Germline CDR1 is LNHNV and CDR2 is YYDKDF (reference sequence). V lost 3 bases and J lost 0, with 9 bases in between.

This rearrangement joins TRBV14 to TRBJ1-1; the D gene is possibly TRBD1 (5 bases). The CDR3 is 12 residues long. V was shortened by 2 bases and J by 10 bases, with 11 bases between the two germline ends. The germline CDR1 and CDR2 sequences are SGHDN and FVKESK. In DNA form, the CDR3 reads TGTGCCAGCAGCCAAAACAGGATTGGAGCTTTCTTT. This sequence encodes CASSQNRIGAFF.

The V gene is TRBV10-3, the J gene TRBJ1-4; 8 bases map to TRBD1. J lost 8 bases, V lost 2 bases, and 10 bases had no gene match. This CDR3 region has 16 residues. Germline-derived CDR1 and CDR2 are ENHRY and SYGVKD. CDR3 loop: CAISERDPGTGEKLFF. The DNA of the CDR3 is TGTGCCATCAGTGAGCGGGACCCCGGGACAGGAGAAAAACTGTTTTTT.